This T cell receptor (beta chain) is drawn from a study of patients and donors after allogeneic stem cell transplantation. This clonotype occurred a few times. The CDR3 covers 13 residues. The germline V gene encodes CDR1 MNHEY and CDR2 SVGEGT. V was shortened by 6 bases and J by 1 base, with 10 bases between the two germline ends. TCRdb fed the RT-PCR reads into MiXCR, producing one record per CDR3 protein. The table shows 920,000 or so distinct CDR3 sequences, with under 20% occurring only once. This chain uses TRBV6-2 or TRBV6-3 with TRBJ2-7; D is perhaps TRBD2 (6 bases). Sequenced material: blood, either unsorted or a sorted T cell fraction (not recorded which). The receptor was derived from a human donor who was either an allogeneic HSCT recipient or a stem cell or donor lymphocyte infusion donor (not recorded which). It is not recorded whose cells these are; they may come from a transplant donor. The CDR3 is CASSQTSSYEQYF. CDR3 bases: TGTGCCAGCAGCCAGACTAGTTCCTACGAGCAGTACTTC.